The subject of this entry is one T cell receptor (beta chain). Original analysis: Reference gene primer amplification gave estimated nucleated cell counts. Assay: immunoSEQ multiplex PCR; the TCRdb copy retains only in-frame clones and omits some. Clone size and the V and J calls come from that table; the DNA yielded D and trimming. The sample carries around 250,000 clones, 70% to 90% recorded once. The sample originates from a study of blood T cell repertoires in COVID-19. The overall study: Samples representing acute and convalescent COVID-19 were sourced from the United States, Italy and Spain. The cDNA or gDNA used as material had been derived from T cells, B-cell-depleted T cells, or PBMCs.

Per germline, CDR1 MNHEY and CDR2 SVGAGI. Trimming pared 4 bases from V and 7 bases from J, leaving 20 bases between. This CDR3 region has 16 residues. The sequencing input was peripheral blood. The chain is built from TRBV6-5 and TRBJ2-1; D is unclear. This receptor was obtained from a human donor in a cohort sampled during active COVID-19. In DNA, the CDR3 is TGTGCCAGCAGTTTGAGTGGGCCTCCCTCCTGGAATGAGCAGTTCTTC. This codes for CASSLSGPPSWNEQFF.